This note documents a single T cell receptor beta chain sequence. Its antigen remains unknown. This table comes from immunoSEQ multiplex PCR, and its TCRdb copy is limited to in-frame clones, with some not included. The sample includes approximately 190,000 clones, about nine tenths of them seen just once. The entry originates in a study of T cell responses to AZD1222 COVID-19 vaccine. Study results and caveats: Vaccine-associated CD4 TCRs ranged over spike, dominating at 160-218 and 743-854. Without day 14 samples, only post-peak T cell repertoires were studied.

CDR3 length equals 14 residues. The germline gives CDR1 SGHTA, CDR2 FQGNSA. Losses at the gene ends were 2 bases for V and 7 bases for J; bases not matched to a gene: 5. Here the sequenced sample was peripheral blood, taken on day 0 of MenACWY control vaccination. This chain links TRBV7-2 with TRBJ1-2; 9 bases are a match to TRBD1. The sequence was collected from an adult in good health. CDR3 region: CASSLTGGEGGYTF. The CDR3 DNA sequence: TGTGCCAGCAGCTTAACAGGGGGCGAAGGTGGCTACACCTTC.